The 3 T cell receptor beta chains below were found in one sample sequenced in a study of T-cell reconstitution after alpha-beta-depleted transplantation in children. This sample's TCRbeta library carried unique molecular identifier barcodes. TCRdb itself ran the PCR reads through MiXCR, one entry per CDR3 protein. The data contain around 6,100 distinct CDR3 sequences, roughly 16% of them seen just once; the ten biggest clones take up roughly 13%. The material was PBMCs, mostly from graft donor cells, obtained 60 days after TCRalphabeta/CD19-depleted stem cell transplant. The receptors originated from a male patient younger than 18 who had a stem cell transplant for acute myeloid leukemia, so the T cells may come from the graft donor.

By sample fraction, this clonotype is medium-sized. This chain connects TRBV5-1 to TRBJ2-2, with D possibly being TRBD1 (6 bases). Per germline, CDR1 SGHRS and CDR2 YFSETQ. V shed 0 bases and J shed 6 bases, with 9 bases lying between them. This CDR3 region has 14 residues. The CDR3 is CASSLAGVAGELFF. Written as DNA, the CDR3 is TGCGCCAGCAGCTTGGCAGGGGTGGCCGGGGAGCTGTTTTTT.

CDR3 region: CASSNTGELFF. CDR3 DNA sequence: TGTGCCAGCAGTAACACCGGGGAGCTGTTTTTT. The J gene is TRBJ2-2, the V gene TRBV2; no firm D call. V lost 5 bases and J 2 bases, leaving 0 bases between the germline ends. This CDR3 is built from 11 residues. Germline V gene data show CDR1 as SNHLY and CDR2 as FYNNEI.

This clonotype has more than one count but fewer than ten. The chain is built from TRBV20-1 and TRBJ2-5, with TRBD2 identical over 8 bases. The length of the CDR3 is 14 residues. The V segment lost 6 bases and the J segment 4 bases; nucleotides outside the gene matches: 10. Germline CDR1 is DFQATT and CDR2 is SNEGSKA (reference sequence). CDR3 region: CSAPRSGRRETQYF. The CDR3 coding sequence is TGCAGTGCCCCGCGGAGCGGGAGAAGAGAGACCCAGTACTTC.